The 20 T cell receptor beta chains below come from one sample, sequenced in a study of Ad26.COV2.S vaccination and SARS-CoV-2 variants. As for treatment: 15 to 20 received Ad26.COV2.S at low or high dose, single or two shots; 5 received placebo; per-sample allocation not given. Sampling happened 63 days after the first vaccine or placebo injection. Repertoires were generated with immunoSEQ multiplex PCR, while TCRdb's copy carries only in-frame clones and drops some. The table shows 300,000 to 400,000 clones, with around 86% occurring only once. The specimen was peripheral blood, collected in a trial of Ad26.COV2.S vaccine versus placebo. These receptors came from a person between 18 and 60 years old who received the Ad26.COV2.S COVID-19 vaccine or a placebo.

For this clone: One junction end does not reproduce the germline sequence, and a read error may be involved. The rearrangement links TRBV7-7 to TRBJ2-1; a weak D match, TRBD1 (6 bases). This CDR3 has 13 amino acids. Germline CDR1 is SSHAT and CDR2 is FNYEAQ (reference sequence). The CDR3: CASSLIGGNEQFF. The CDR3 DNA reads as TGTGCTAGCAGCTTAATAGGGGGCAATGAGCAGTTCTTC.

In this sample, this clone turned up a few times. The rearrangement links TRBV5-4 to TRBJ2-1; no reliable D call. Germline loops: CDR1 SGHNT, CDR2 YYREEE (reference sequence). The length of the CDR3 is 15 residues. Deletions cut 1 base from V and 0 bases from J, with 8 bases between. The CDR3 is CASSLLLGSYNEQFF. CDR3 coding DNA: TGTGCCAGCAGCTTGCTTTTGGGCTCCTACAATGAGCAGTTCTTC.

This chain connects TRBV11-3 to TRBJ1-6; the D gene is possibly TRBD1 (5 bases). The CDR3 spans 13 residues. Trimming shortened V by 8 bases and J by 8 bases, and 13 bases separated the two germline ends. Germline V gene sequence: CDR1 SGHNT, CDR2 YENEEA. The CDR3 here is CASQLQGDSPLHF. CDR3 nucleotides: TGTGCCAGCCAGCTCCAGGGTGATTCACCCCTCCACTTT. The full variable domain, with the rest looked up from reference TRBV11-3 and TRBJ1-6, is EAGVVQSPRYKIIEKKQPVAFWCNPISGHNTLYWYLQNLGQGPELLIRYENEEAVDDSQLPKDRFSAERLKGVDSTLKIQPAELGDSAVYLCASQLQGDSPLHFGNGTRLTVT.

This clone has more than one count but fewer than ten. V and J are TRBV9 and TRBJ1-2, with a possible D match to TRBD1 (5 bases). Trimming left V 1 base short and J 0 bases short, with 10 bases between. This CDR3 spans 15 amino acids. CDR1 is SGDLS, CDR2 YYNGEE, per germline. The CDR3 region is CASSVQGSTNYGYTF. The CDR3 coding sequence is TGTGCCAGCAGCGTACAGGGCAGCACTAACTATGGCTACACCTTC.

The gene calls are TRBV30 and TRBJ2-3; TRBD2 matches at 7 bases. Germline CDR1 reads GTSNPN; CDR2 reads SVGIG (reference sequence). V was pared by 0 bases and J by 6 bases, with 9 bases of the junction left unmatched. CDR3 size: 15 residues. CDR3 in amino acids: CAWSVPGGITDTQYF. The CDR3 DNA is TGTGCCTGGAGTGTTCCCGGGGGGATAACCGATACGCAGTATTTT.

CDR3 coding DNA: TGTGCCACCAGCCTCTGGAGGGGGGCGCGAGAAGAGCAGTACTTC. Translation: CATSLWRGAREEQYF. The V gene is TRBV15, the J gene TRBJ2-7, with D perhaps assigned TRBD1 or TRBD2 (6 bases each). The germline V and J ends were trimmed by 5 bases and 7 bases, with 21 bases remaining between them. Germline V gene data show CDR1 as LNHNV and CDR2 as YYDKDF (reference sequence). The CDR3 is 15 residues long.

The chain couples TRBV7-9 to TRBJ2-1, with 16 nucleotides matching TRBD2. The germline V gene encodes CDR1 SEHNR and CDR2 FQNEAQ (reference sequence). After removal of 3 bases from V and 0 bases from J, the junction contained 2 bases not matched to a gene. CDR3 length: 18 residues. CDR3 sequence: CASSFGTSGGASYNEQFF. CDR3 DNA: TGTGCCAGCAGCTTCGGGACTAGCGGGGGGGCCTCCTACAATGAGCAGTTCTTC.

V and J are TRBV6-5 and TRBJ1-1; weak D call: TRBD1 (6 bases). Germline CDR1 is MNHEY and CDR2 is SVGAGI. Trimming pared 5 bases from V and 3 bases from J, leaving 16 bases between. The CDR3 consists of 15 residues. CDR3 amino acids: CASSRDTPRDTEAFF. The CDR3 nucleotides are TGTGCCAGCAGTAGGGACACCCCTAGGGACACTGAAGCTTTCTTT.

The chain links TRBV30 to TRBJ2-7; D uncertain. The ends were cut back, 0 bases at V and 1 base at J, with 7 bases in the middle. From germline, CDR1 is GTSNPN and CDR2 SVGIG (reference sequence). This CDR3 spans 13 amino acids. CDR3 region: CAWSVIRSYEQYF. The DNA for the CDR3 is TGTGCCTGGAGTGTAATCCGGTCCTACGAGCAGTACTTC. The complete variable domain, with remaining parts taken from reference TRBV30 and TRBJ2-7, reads SQTIHQWPATLVQPVGSPLSLECTVEGTSNPNLYWYRQAAGRGLQLLFYSVGIGQISSEVPQNLSASRPQDRQFILSSKKLLLSDSGFYLCAWSVIRSYEQYFGPGTRLTVT.

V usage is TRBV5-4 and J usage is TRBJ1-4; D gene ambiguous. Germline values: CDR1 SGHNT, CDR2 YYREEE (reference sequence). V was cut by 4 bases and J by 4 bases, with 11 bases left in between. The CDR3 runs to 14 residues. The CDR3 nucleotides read TGTGCCAGCAGCGAGGGCAGCTATAATGAAAAACTGTTTTTT. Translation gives CASSEGSYNEKLFF. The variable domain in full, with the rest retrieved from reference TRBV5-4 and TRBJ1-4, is ETGVTQSPTHLIKTRGQQVTLRCSSQSGHNTVSWYQQALGQGPQFIFQYYREEENGRGNFPPRFSGLQFPNYSSELNVNALELDDSALYLCASSEGSYNEKLFFGSGTQLSVL.

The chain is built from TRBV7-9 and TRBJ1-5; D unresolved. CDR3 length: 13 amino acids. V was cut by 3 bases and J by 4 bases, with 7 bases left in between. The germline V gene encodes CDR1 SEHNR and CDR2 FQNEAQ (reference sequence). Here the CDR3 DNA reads TGTGCCAGCAGCTTTGACGGGAATCAGCCCCAGCATTTT. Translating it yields CASSFDGNQPQHF. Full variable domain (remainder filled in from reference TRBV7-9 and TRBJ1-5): DTGVSQNPRHKITKRGQNVTFRCDPISEHNRLYWYRQTLGQGPEFLTYFQNEAQLEKSRLLSDRFSAERPKGSFSTLEIQRTEQGDSAMYLCASSFDGNQPQHFGDGTRLSIL.

DNA of the CDR3: TGTGCCAGTAGTCAACAGTGGATTGGATCCTACGAGCAGTACTTC. Translation gives CASSQQWIGSYEQYF. The chain couples TRBV19 to TRBJ2-7, with no clear D. Trimming stripped 5 bases from V and 1 base from J, with 15 bases between. The CDR3 is 15 residues long. Germline CDR1 LNHDA, CDR2 SQIVND (reference sequence).

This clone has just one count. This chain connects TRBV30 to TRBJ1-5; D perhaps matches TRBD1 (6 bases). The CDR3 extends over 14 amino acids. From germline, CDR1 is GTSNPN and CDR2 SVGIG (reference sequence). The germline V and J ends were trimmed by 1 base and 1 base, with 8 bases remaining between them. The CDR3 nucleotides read TGTGCCTGGAGTGGGACAGTAAGCAATCAGCCCCAGCATTTT. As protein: CAWSGTVSNQPQHF. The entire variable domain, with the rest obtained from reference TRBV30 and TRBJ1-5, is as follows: SQTIHQWPATLVQPVGSPLSLECTVEGTSNPNLYWYRQAAGRGLQLLFYSVGIGQISSEVPQNLSASRPQDRQFILSSKKLLLSDSGFYLCAWSGTVSNQPQHFGDGTRLSIL.

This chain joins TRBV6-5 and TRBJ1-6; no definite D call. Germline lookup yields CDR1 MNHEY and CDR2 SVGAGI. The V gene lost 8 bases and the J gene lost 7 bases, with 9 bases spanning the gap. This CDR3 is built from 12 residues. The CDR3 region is CASLGRNSPLHF. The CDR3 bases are TGTGCCAGCCTTGGTAGAAATTCACCCCTCCACTTT.

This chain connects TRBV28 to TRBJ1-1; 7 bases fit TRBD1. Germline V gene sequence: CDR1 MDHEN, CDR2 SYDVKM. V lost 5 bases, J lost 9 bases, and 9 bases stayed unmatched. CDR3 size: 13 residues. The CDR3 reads CASSPTTGRKAFF. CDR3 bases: TGTGCCAGCAGTCCAACGACAGGGAGGAAAGCTTTCTTT.

The CDR3 is CASSPDGASGGYEQYF. The CDR3 nucleotides read TGTGCCAGCAGCCCGGATGGGGCTAGCGGGGGCTACGAGCAGTACTTC. V usage is TRBV13 and J usage is TRBJ2-7, with 10 nucleotides matching TRBD2. The J segment lost 3 bases and the V segment lost 5 bases, leaving 10 bases of the junction unmatched. Germline CDR1 is PRHDT and CDR2 is FYEKMQ (reference sequence). The CDR3 spans 16 residues. Complete variable domain (other parts from reference TRBV13 and TRBJ2-7): AAGVIQSPRHLIKEKRETATLKCYPIPRHDTVYWYQQGPGQDPQFLISFYEKMQSDKGSIPDRFSAQQFSDYHSELNMSSLELGDSALYFCASSPDGASGGYEQYFGPGTRLTVT.

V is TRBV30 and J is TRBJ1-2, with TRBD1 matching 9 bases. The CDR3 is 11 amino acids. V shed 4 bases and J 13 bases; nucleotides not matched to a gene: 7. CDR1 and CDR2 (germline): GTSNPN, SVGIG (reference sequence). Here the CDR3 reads CAWKGQGPVTF. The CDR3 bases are TGTGCCTGGAAGGGACAGGGTCCGGTCACCTTC.

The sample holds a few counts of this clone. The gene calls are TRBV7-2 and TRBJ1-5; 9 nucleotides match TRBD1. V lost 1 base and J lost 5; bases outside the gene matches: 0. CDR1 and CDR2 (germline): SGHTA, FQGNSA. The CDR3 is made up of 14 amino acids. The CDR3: CASSLDRGHQPQHF. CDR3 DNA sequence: TGTGCCAGCAGCTTAGACAGGGGGCATCAGCCCCAGCATTTT.

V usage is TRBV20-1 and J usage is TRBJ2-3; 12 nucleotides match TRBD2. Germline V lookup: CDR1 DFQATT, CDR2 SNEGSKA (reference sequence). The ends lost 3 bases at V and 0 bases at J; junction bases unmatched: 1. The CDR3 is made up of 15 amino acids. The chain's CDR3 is CSASGTSGSTDTQYF. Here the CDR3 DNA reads TGCAGTGCTAGTGGGACTAGCGGGAGCACAGATACGCAGTATTTT.

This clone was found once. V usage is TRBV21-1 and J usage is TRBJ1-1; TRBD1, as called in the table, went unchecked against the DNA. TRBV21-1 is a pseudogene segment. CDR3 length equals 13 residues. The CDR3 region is CASSTQGGLEAFF. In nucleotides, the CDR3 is TGTGCCAGCAGCACACAGGGGGGCCTCGAAGCTTTCTTT.